These T cell receptor beta chains were read from a single sample in a study of shared clonotypes between healthy human individuals. Generated by immunoSEQ multiplex PCR, the TCRdb table keeps only in-frame clones and is missing some. The table lists approximately 1.1 million clones, 70% to 80% of them singletons. Sequencing used memory CD4+ T cells from PBMCs. These receptor sequences come from a man aged 18 to 29 in good health. Some clones in this sample may be carry-over from other donors' samples. CDR3s include the opening cysteine and the closing phenylalanine or tryptophan. A D gene is named only where the DNA matches it firmly. Clone size is stated in some rows and not others, as once, few, many or a class when expanded.

>-|TRBV2|TRBJ1-3|-
TGTGCCAGCAGGTTATATCTAGCAGGGATCGGAAACACCATATATTTT
CASRLYLAGIGNTIYF
>-|TRBV7-9|TRBJ2-3|-
TGTGCCAGCAGCTTGGATTCAGATACGCAGTATTTT
CASSLDSDTQYF
>-|TRBV30|TRBJ1-1|-
TGTGCCTGGAGTGTAGGCAGGCGACAAGGGAACACTGAAGCTTTCTTT
CAWSVGRRQGNTEAFF
>few|TRBV2|TRBJ2-2|-
TGTGCCAGCACACTAGCGAACACCGGGGAGCTGTTTTTT
CASTLANTGELFF
>once|TRBV6-5|TRBJ2-7|TRBD1
TGTGCCAGCAGTCCCTGGGACAGGGTGGTCCACGAGCAGTACTTC
CASSPWDRVVHEQYF
>-|TRBV19|TRBJ2-7|-
TGTGCCAGTAGCAGGGTATTATGGGGCGAGCAGTACTTC
CASSRVLWGEQYF
>-|TRBV6-6|TRBJ1-2|-
TGTGCCAGCAGTCAAACCCCCGGGTTAGGCTACACCTTC
CASSQTPGLGYTF
>-|TRBV7-2|TRBJ1-3|TRBD1
TGTGCCAGCAGCCCCGGGACAGGGGCTGGAAACACCATATATTTT
CASSPGTGAGNTIYF
>-|TRBV6-1|TRBJ2-3|-
TGTGCCAGCAGTGAGAACCCGACTCGCGGAGATACGCAGTATTTT
CASSENPTRGDTQYF
>-|TRBV7-2|TRBJ2-5|TRBD2
TGTGCCAGCAGGCCCGGGACTAGCGGGCCCCTTGGGTACTTC
CASRPGTSGPLGYF
>-|TRBV4-2|TRBJ2-2|-
TGTGCCAGCAGCCCGCTCGGGGCCACCGGGGAGCTGTTTTTT
CASSPLGATGELFF
>once|TRBV15|TRBJ2-3|TRBD2
TGTGCCACCAACCCGGGGGGTTCCACAGATACGCAGTATTTT
CATNPGGSTDTQYF
>-|TRBV28|TRBJ2-3|-
TGTGCCAGCAGTTTAGGTCCAGATACGCAGTATTTT
CASSLGPDTQYF
>-|TRBV5-1|TRBJ2-1|TRBD1
TGCGCCAGCAGCTCCGCCCCGGGACAGACCTACAATGAGCAGTTCTTC
CASSSAPGQTYNEQFF
>-|TRBV18|TRBJ1-2|-
TGTGCCAGCTCAAGGGGGGGCGAGGATGGCTACACCTTC
CASSRGGEDGYTF
>-|TRBV7-2|TRBJ2-2|-
TGTGCCAGCAGCTTAGGGCGGAGGGCCGGGGAGCTGTTTTTT
CASSLGRRAGELFF
>once|TRBV10-3|TRBJ1-5|-
TGTGCCATCAGCAGGGGATGGGGGAGCAATCAGCCCCAGCATTTT
CAISRGWGSNQPQHF
>-|TRBV6-6|TRBJ2-7|-
TGTGCCAGCAGTTACAAGGGGCAGTCCTACGAGCAGTACTTC
CASSYKGQSYEQYF
>-|TRBV11-2|TRBJ2-4|-
TGTGCCAGCAGGACACAGGGAGCCAAAAACATTCAGTACTTC
CASRTQGAKNIQYF
>-|TRBV5-1|TRBJ2-1|-
TGCGCCAGCAGCTTCGCAGGGGCCTACAATGAGCAGTTCTTC
CASSFAGAYNEQFF
>once|TRBV14|TRBJ2-5|-
TGTGCCAGCAGCCAAGACGTCGAAGAGACCCAGTACTTC
CASSQDVEETQYF
>-|TRBV4-1|TRBJ2-5|TRBD2
TGCGCCAGCAGCCAAGAGGCTAGCGGGAGGGCCTTGGGTGAGACCCAGTACTTC
CASSQEASGRALGETQYF
>-|TRBV7-2|TRBJ1-4|TRBD1
TGTGCCAGCAGCCCGTGGACAGGGCTAAATGAAAAACTGTTTTTT
CASSPWTGLNEKLFF
>-|TRBV6-5|TRBJ2-2|TRBD2
TGTGCCAGCAGAGAACCGGGACTAGCTGCCGGGGAGCTGTTTTTT
CASREPGLAAGELFF
>-|TRBV6-1|TRBJ1-5|-
TGTGCCACCTGTTCCGTCGGGAATCAGCCCCAGCATTTT
CATCSVGNQPQHF
>-|TRBV6-6|TRBJ1-2|-
TGTGCCAGCAGTTACTCTCTGGGGGGAGGTAACTATGGCTACACCTTC
CASSYSLGGGNYGYTF